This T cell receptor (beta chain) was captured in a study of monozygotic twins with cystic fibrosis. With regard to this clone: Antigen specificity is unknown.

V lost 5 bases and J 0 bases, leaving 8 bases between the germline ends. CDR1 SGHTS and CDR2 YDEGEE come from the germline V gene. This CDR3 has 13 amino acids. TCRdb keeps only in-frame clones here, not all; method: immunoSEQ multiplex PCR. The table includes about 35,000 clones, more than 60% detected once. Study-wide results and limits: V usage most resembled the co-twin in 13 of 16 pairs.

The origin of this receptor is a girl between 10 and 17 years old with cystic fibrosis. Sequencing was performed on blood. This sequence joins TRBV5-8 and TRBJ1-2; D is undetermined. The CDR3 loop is CASRDPANYGYTF. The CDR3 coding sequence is TGTGCCAGCAGGGACCCCGCTAACTATGGCTACACCTTC. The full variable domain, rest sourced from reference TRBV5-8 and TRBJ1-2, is EAGVTQSPTHLIKTRGQQATLRCSPISGHTSVYWYQQALGLGLQFLLWYDEGEERNRGNFPPRFSGRQFPNYSSELNVNALELEDSALYLCASRDPANYGYTFGSGTRLTVV.